This passage covers 13 T cell receptor beta chains from one sample sequenced in a study of blood T cell repertoires in COVID-19. Sequencing used immunoSEQ multiplex PCR; TCRdb keeps in-frame clones, though not all of them. The data show 290,000 or so clones, 90% to 95% seen once. The sequenced sample consisted of peripheral blood. The receptor source for this set is a woman in her twenties or thirties with COVID-19, enrolled during active disease.

Remarks on this clone: Other DNA sequences in the same sample also yield this CDR3. The genes are TRBV3-1 (or the pseudogene TRBV3-2) and TRBJ1-5; D is ambiguous. Trimming removed 1 base from V and 4 bases from J, with 8 bases in between. Germline V CDR1 and CDR2: LGHDT, YNNKEL (reference sequence). This CDR3 has 14 residues. CDR3 residues: CASSQGGGNQPQHF. CDR3 sequence (DNA): TGTGCCAGCAGCCAAGGAGGCGGAAATCAGCCCCAGCATTTT.

This clone occurred once. The chain joins TRBV27 to TRBJ2-7; 9 bases map to TRBD2. Trimming took 6 bases from V and 0 from J; bases not matched to a gene: 6. CDR1 is MNHEY, CDR2 SMNVEV, per germline (reference sequence). The CDR3 spans 15 residues. The CDR3 spells CASSPGLASSYEQYF. The DNA for the CDR3 is TGTGCCAGCAGCCCTGGACTAGCGAGCTCCTACGAGCAGTACTTC.

This chain connects TRBV20-1 to TRBJ2-2, with D perhaps matching TRBD1 (6 bases). V shed 3 bases and J shed 2 bases, with 16 bases lying between them. CDR1 is DFQATT and CDR2 is SNEGSKA in the germline V gene (reference sequence). The CDR3 is 16 residues long. The CDR3 loop is CSASARDTGNTGELFF. CDR3 DNA: TGCAGTGCTAGTGCCCGGGACACGGGAAACACCGGGGAGCTGTTTTTT.

V usage is TRBV7-9 and J usage is TRBJ1-4, with TRBD1 matching over 7 bases. Trimming took 3 bases from V and 5 from J; bases not matched to a gene: 9. Germline CDR1 reads SEHNR; CDR2 reads FQNEAQ (reference sequence). The length of the CDR3 is 16 residues. The CDR3 spells CASSFLFGTENEKLFF. CDR3 DNA: TGTGCCAGCAGCTTCTTATTTGGGACAGAGAATGAAAAACTGTTTTTT.

The J gene is TRBJ1-1, the V gene TRBV11-2; 8 bases are shared with TRBD1. This CDR3 spans 15 amino acids. The V and J ends lost 4 bases and 0 bases, in that order; junction bases with no gene match: 4. From germline, CDR1 is SGHAT and CDR2 FQNNGV. CDR3 amino acids: CASSSMTGVNTEAFF. The CDR3 region has the DNA TGTGCCAGCAGCTCAATGACAGGGGTGAACACTGAAGCTTTCTTT.

J is TRBJ2-7 and V is TRBV28; the match to TRBD1 covers 12 bases. The V gene end was trimmed by 3 bases and the J gene end by 5 bases; junction bases not matched to a gene: 8. Germline CDR1 and CDR2: MDHEN and SYDVKM. The CDR3 has 16 amino acids. CDR3 bases: TGTGCCAGCAGTTTGAACCCGGGACAGGGGGCTCACGAGCAGTACTTC. It translates to CASSLNPGQGAHEQYF.

The chain couples TRBV4-1 to TRBJ2-1, with D perhaps matching TRBD2 (6 bases). The CDR3 totals 14 residues. Germline V gene sequence: CDR1 MGHRA, CDR2 YSYEKL. The germline V and J ends were trimmed by 4 bases and 5 bases, with 12 bases remaining between them. The CDR3, as DNA: TGCGCCAGCAGCCCCGCTAGCGACGACAATGAGCAGTTCTTC. Translating it yields CASSPASDDNEQFF.

This sequence joins TRBV18 and TRBJ1-5, with 8 positions matching TRBD1. Germline loops: CDR1 KGHSH, CDR2 LQKENI. V lost 3 bases, J lost 5 bases, and 3 bases stayed unmatched. The CDR3 length is 14 residues. The CDR3 spells CASSPQGADQPQHF. The CDR3 nucleotides read TGTGCCAGCTCACCTCAGGGGGCCGATCAGCCCCAGCATTTT. Based on the CDR3 plus reference TRBV18 and TRBJ1-5, the full variable domain is NAGVMQNPRHLVRRRGQEARLRCSPMKGHSHVYWYRQLPEEGLKFMVYLQKENIIDESGMPKERFSAEFPKEGPSILRIQQVVRGDSAAYFCASSPQGADQPQHFGDGTRLSIL.

This clone was recorded only once. This rearrangement joins TRBV28 to TRBJ1-5, with 8 bases aligning to TRBD1. The ends lost 8 bases at V and 5 bases at J; junction bases unmatched: 8. The germline V gene encodes CDR1 MDHEN and CDR2 SYDVKM. The CDR3 is 14 amino acids. The CDR3 region is CASRSTGADQPQHF. Here the CDR3 DNA reads TGTGCCAGCCGATCGACAGGGGCCGATCAGCCCCAGCATTTT.

The chain carries TRBV5-4 and TRBJ1-4; TRBD1 matches 9 bases. There are 17 residues in the CDR3. V shed 4 bases and J 7 bases; nucleotides not matched to a gene: 14. CDR1 SGHNT and CDR2 YYREEE come from the germline V gene (reference sequence). The DNA for the CDR3 is TGTGCCAGCAGCCCGGGTACAGGGGGCATTGATAGTGAAAAACTGTTTTTT. Translated, it gives CASSPGTGGIDSEKLFF.

The chain is built from TRBV30 and TRBJ1-4; 10 bases are shared with TRBD1. The CDR3 is 13 amino acids. J lost 12 bases, V lost 7 bases, and 11 bases had no gene match. Germline assignment: CDR1 GTSNPN and CDR2 SVGIG (reference sequence). The CDR3 here is CASSGTGDLELFF. The CDR3, as DNA: TGTGCCTCCTCCGGGACAGGGGATCTGGAACTGTTTTTT. Variable domain in full (rest from reference TRBV30 and TRBJ1-4): SQTIHQWPATLVQPVGSPLSLECTVEGTSNPNLYWYRQAAGRGLQLLFYSVGIGQISSEVPQNLSASRPQDRQFILSSKKLLLSDSGFYLCASSGTGDLELFFGSGTQLSVL.

This chain uses TRBV3-1 (or the pseudogene TRBV3-2) with TRBJ1-4; 7 bases agree with TRBD1. J lost 8 bases, V lost 4 bases, and 13 bases had no gene match. CDR1 is LGHDT and CDR2 is YNNKEL in the germline V gene (reference sequence). The length of the CDR3 is 16 residues. The DNA of the CDR3 is TGTGCCAGCAGCCGCCACTCACAGGGGATGAGCGAAAAACTGTTTTTT. This gives the protein CASSRHSQGMSEKLFF.

The rearrangement links TRBV19 to TRBJ1-5; no definite D call. V lost 6 bases to trimming and J lost 3 bases, with 12 bases between them. The CDR3 extends over 14 amino acids. From germline, CDR1 is LNHDA and CDR2 SQIVND (reference sequence). CDR3 region: CASSTAWSNQPQHF. The CDR3 bases are TGTGCCAGTAGCACAGCTTGGTCCAATCAGCCCCAGCATTTT.